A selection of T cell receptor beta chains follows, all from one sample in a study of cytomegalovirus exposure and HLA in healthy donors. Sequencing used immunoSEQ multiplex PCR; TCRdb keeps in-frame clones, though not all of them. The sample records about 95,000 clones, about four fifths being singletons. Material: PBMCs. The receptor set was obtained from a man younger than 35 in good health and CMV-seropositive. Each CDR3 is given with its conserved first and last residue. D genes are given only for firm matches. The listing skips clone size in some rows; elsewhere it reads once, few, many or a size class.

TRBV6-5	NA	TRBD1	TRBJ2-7	CASSYSLGQSYEQYF	TGTGCCAGCAGTTACTCGTTGGGACAGTCCTACGAGCAGTACTTC
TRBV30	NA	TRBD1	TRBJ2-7	CAWSGTEWSGYEQYF	TGTGCCTGGAGCGGGACAGAGTGGTCGGGATACGAGCAGTACTTC
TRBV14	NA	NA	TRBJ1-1	CASSQDPGVMNTEAFF	TGTGCCAGCAGCCAAGATCCGGGGGTTATGAACACTGAAGCTTTCTTT
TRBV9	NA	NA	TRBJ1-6	CASSVAPDKGYSPLHF	TGTGCCAGCAGCGTGGCCCCGGACAAGGGATATTCACCCCTCCACTTT
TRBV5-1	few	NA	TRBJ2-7	CASSFQGYEQYF	TGCGCCAGCAGCTTCCAGGGATACGAGCAGTACTTC
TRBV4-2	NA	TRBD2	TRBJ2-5	CASSQDAASGGVTQYF	TGTGCCAGCAGCCAAGACGCGGCTAGCGGGGGGGTGACCCAGTACTTC
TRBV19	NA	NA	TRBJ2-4	CASKKSYRARGVNIQYF	TGTGCCAGTAAGAAGAGTTACAGGGCAAGAGGAGTAAACATTCAGTACTTC
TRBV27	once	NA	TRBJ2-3	CASNSRQASTDTQYF	TGTGCCAGCAACTCCCGACAGGCTAGCACAGATACGCAGTATTTT
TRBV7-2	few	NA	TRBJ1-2	CASSFSTGLYGYTF	TGTGCCAGCAGCTTTTCGACAGGCCTCTATGGCTACACCTTC
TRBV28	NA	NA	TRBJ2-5	CASAETTQETQYF	TGTGCCAGCGCGGAGACCACCCAAGAGACCCAGTACTTC
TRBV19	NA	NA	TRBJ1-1	CASSIAYSEKAFF	TGTGCCAGTAGTATAGCGTACAGTGAAAAAGCTTTCTTT
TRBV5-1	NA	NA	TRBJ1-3	CASSLEPATGNTIYF	TGCGCCAGCAGCTTGGAGCCCGCGACAGGAAACACCATATATTTT
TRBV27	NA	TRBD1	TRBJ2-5	CASSAHQGDQETQYF	TGTGCCAGCAGTGCCCATCAGGGGGACCAGGAGACCCAGTACTTC
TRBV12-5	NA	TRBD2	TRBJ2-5	CASGLDRGEGGEETQYF	TGTGCTAGTGGTTTAGATCGAGGGGAGGGTGGGGAAGAGACCCAGTACTTC
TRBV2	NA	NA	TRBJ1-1	CASEGGRAFF	TGTGCCAGCGAGGGCGGTCGAGCTTTCTTT
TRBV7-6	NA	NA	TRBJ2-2	CASSLVRGSGSLSTGELFF	TGTGCCAGCAGCTTAGTCCGAGGGTCTGGGTCGTTGTCCACCGGGGAGCTGTTTTTT
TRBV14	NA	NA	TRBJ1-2	CASSQEGRLNYGYTF	TGTGCCAGCAGCCAAGAGGGCAGGCTGAACTATGGCTACACCTTC
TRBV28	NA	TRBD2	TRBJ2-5	CASSFGIAGGNQETQYF	TGTGCCAGCAGTTTCGGGATAGCGGGGGGGAACCAAGAGACCCAGTACTTC
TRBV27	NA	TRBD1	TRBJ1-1	CASSLWGTVNTEAFF	TGTGCCAGCAGTTTATGGGGGACAGTAAACACTGAAGCTTTCTTT
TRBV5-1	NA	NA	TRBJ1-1	CASRSGVFGLLNTEAFF	TGCGCCAGCAGGAGCGGGGTTTTTGGCCTCTTGAACACTGAAGCTTTCTTT
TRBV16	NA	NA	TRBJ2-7	CASSPGQTGEQYF	TGTGCCAGCAGCCCCGGACAGACAGGCGAGCAGTACTTC
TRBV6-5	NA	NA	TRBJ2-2	CASSYEPANTGELFF	TGTGCCAGCAGTTACGAACCAGCGAACACCGGGGAGCTGTTTTTT
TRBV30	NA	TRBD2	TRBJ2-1	CAWKSSGGLYNEQFF	TGTGCCTGGAAATCTAGCGGGGGACTGTACAATGAGCAGTTCTTC
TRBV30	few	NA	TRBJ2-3	CAWSVLDSRDWDTQYF	TGTGCCTGGAGTGTACTAGACAGCAGGGACTGGGATACGCAGTATTTT
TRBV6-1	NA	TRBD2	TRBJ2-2	CASSLAGFNTGELFF	TGTGCCAGCAGTTTAGCGGGCTTTAACACCGGGGAGCTGTTTTTT
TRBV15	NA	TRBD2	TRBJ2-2	CATSPAGGRTGELFF	TGTGCCACGTCCCCAGCGGGGGGGCGTACCGGGGAGCTGTTTTTT
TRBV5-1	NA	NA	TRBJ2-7	CASSFAGGEQYF	TGCGCCAGCAGCTTCGCGGGCGGCGAGCAGTACTTC
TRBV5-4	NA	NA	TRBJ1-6	CASSDTSSYNSPLHF	TGTGCCAGCAGTGACACTAGCTCCTATAATTCACCCCTCCACTTT
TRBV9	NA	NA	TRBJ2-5	CASSVDVGRQTQYF	TGTGCCAGCAGCGTAGATGTGGGCCGGCAGACCCAGTACTTC
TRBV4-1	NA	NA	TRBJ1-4	CASSQDPANEKLFF	TGCGCCAGCAGCCAAGATCCAGCTAATGAAAAACTGTTTTTT
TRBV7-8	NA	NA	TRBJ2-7	CASSLDSLYEQYF	TGTGCCAGCAGCCTTGACAGCCTCTACGAGCAGTACTTC
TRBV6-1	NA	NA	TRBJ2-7	CASSAATTSNGEQYF	TGTGCCAGCAGTGCTGCCACCACGTCAAACGGCGAGCAGTACTTC
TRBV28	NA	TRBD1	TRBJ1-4	CASSLDRAANEKLFF	TGTGCCAGCAGTTTGGACAGGGCGGCTAATGAAAAACTGTTTTTT
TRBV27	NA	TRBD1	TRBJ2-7	CASSLGGRSSYEQYF	TGTGCCAGCAGCCTAGGGGGCAGGAGCTCCTACGAGCAGTACTTC
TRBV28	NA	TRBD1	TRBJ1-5	CASRETGGLEPQHF	TGTGCCAGCAGGGAAACAGGGGGGCTGGAGCCCCAGCATTTT
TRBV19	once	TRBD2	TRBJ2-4	CASTGTSGALAKNIQYF	TGTGCCAGTACCGGGACTAGCGGGGCCCTAGCCAAAAACATTCAGTACTTC
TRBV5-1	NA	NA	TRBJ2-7	CASSLADRIEQYF	TGCGCCAGCAGCCTGGCCGACAGGATAGAGCAGTACTTC
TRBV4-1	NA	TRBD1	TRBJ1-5	CASSQRTGGLGSNQPQHF	TGCGCCAGCAGCCAGAGGACAGGGGGCTTAGGTAGCAATCAGCCCCAGCATTTT
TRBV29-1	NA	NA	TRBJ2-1	CSVAPQVRSINEQFF	TGCAGCGTTGCGCCCCAGGTACGCTCAATCAATGAGCAGTTCTTC
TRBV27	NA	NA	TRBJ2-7	CASSPSRVEQYF	TGTGCCAGCAGTCCATCCAGGGTGGAGCAGTACTTC
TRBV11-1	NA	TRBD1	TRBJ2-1	CASSLFRTGAYNEQFF	TGTGCCAGCAGCTTATTCCGGACAGGTGCTTACAATGAGCAGTTCTTC
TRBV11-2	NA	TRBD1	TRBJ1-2	CASSLALTGYNYGYTF	TGTGCCAGCAGCTTAGCCCTGACAGGGTACAACTATGGCTACACCTTC
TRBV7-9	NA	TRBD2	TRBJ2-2	CASSPPGLAGGPGELFF	TGTGCCAGCAGCCCTCCTGGGCTAGCGGGGGGGCCCGGGGAGCTGTTTTTT
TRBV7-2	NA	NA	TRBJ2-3	CASSPSGLGTDTQYF	TGTGCCAGCAGCCCTAGTGGTTTGGGCACAGATACGCAGTATTTT
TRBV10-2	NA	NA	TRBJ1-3	CASSPRSSGNTIYF	TGCGCCAGCAGCCCTCGGTCCTCTGGAAACACCATATATTTT
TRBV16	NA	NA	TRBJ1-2	CASSHRTDSSYGYTF	TGTGCCAGCAGCCATCGGACAGACAGCTCCTATGGCTACACCTTC
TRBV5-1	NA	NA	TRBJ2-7	CASSLGQSGNEQYF	TGCGCCAGCAGCTTAGGACAGTCTGGTAACGAGCAGTACTTC
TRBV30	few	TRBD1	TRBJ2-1	CAWSGTGTGWNIVQFF	TGTGCCTGGAGTGGGACCGGGACAGGGTGGAATATTGTGCAGTTCTTC
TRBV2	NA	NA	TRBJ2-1	CASRPMDSSYNEQFF	TGTGCCAGCCGGCCGATGGACAGCTCCTACAATGAGCAGTTCTTC
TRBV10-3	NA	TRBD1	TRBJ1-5	CAISRTGEVQPQHF	TGTGCCATCAGTCGTACAGGGGAGGTTCAGCCCCAGCATTTT
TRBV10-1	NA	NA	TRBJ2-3	CASSDTVTATDTQYF	TGCGCCAGCAGTGACACTGTAACAGCCACAGATACGCAGTATTTT
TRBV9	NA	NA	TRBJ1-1	CASSPGGGRF	TGTGCCAGCAGCCCGGGGGGAGGACGTTTT
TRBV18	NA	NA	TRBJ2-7	CASSPPSRLMDSF	TGTGCCAGCTCACCACCGTCTCGCTTGATGGACTCCTTC
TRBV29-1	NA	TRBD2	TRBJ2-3	CSVTPGTSGTDTQYF	TGCAGCGTTACTCCCGGGACTAGCGGCACAGATACGCAGTATTTT
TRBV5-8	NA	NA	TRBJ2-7	CASRRAGEQYF	TGTGCCAGCAGGCGCGCGGGCGAGCAGTACTTC
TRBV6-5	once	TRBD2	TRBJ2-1	CASSPLAGGLDEQFF	TGTGCCAGCAGCCCTCTAGCGGGGGGGCTCGATGAGCAGTTCTTC
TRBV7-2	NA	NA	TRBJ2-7	CASSWKAGASYEQYF	TGTGCCAGCAGCTGGAAGGCAGGGGCGTCCTACGAGCAGTACTTC